A single sample is the source of the 22 T cell receptor beta chains below, sequenced in a study of cytomegalovirus exposure and HLA in healthy donors. Vbeta (60) and Jbeta (13) primers were used in the PCR. The repertoire was sequenced with immunoSEQ multiplex PCR; TCRdb's copy has only in-frame clones and lacks some. The sample holds roughly 120,000 clones, around 78% seen once. Sequenced: PBMCs. Source of these receptors: a man in his forties or fifties in good health and CMV-seronegative.

There are a few counts of this clone. The gene calls are TRBV19 and TRBJ1-1; TRBD1 might be the D (5 bases). Trimming removed 5 bases from V and 5 bases from J, with 18 bases in between. The CDR3 extends over 15 amino acids. The germline V gene has CDR1 LNHDA and CDR2 SQIVND (reference sequence). CDR3 coding DNA: TGTGCCAGTAGTTTTATGGCGGGGACGGGAACTGAAGCTTTCTTT. Amino acid sequence: CASSFMAGTGTEAFF. Drawing the rest from reference TRBV19 and TRBJ1-1, the complete variable domain is DGGITQSPKYLFRKEGQNVTLSCEQNLNHDAMYWYRQDPGQGLRLIYYSQIVNDFQKGDIAEGYSVSREKKESFPLTVTSAQKNPTAFYLCASSFMAGTGTEAFFGQGTRLTVV.

The CDR3 here is CASSHEPPGQFLYEQYF. CDR3 in DNA: TGCGCCAGCAGCCATGAACCGCCGGGACAATTTCTCTACGAGCAGTACTTC. The chain carries TRBV4-1 and TRBJ2-7; weak D call: TRBD1 (6 bases). The CDR3 spans 17 residues. The germline CDR1 and CDR2 sequences are MGHRA and YSYEKL. V lost 3 bases and J lost 3, with 21 bases in between.

This chain connects TRBV6-6 to TRBJ1-3; D ambiguous. V was clipped by 9 bases and J by 4 bases, with 7 bases between them. CDR3 size: 11 residues. Looked up from germline, CDR1 is MNHNY and CDR2 is SVGAGI (reference sequence). The chain's CDR3 is CASKTGNTIYF. CDR3 in DNA: TGTGCCAGTAAGACAGGAAACACCATATATTTT.

The gene calls are TRBV11-2 and TRBJ2-7; 7 bases align to TRBD2. Losses at the gene ends were 7 bases for V and 2 bases for J; bases not matched to a gene: 5. This CDR3 is 13 amino acids long. Germline-derived CDR1 and CDR2 are SGHAT and FQNNGV. The CDR3 DNA is TGTGCCAGCACCCTAGCGGCTACCTACGAGCAGTACTTC. This gives the protein CASTLAATYEQYF.

This clone was observed a few times. J is TRBJ2-3 and V is TRBV29-1; TRBD1 matches at 7 bases. The junction had 10 bases not matched to a gene; V was cut back by 0 bases and J by 4 bases. This CDR3 contains 16 residues. The germline gives CDR1 SQVTM, CDR2 ANQGSEA. The CDR3 region has the DNA TGCAGCGTTGAAGATCTTAAAGAGGACAGGTCAGATACGCAGTATTTT. Protein: CSVEDLKEDRSDTQYF.

The J gene is TRBJ2-7, the V gene TRBV7-9; D not certain. Trimming removed 5 bases from V and 3 bases from J, with 5 bases in between. This CDR3 is 11 amino acids long. CDR1 and CDR2 from the germline V gene are SEHNR and FQNEAQ (reference sequence). CDR3 bases: TGTGCCAGCAGCCCAAACTACGAGCAGTACTTC. It codes for CASSPNYEQYF.

This chain connects TRBV7-9 to TRBJ2-3; 13 nucleotides line up with TRBD2. Per the germline V gene, CDR1 is SEHNR and CDR2 is FQNEAQ (reference sequence). Trimming took 5 bases from V and 2 from J; bases not matched to a gene: 7. This CDR3 has 17 residues. The CDR3 loop is CASSARTSGGLTDTQYF. In DNA form, the CDR3 reads TGTGCCAGCAGCGCACGGACTAGCGGGGGCCTCACAGATACGCAGTATTTT.

The V call is TRBV7-6, the J call TRBJ2-7, with D perhaps TRBD2 (6 bases). Trimming removed 8 bases at V and 2 bases at J, with 16 bases between. The CDR3 length is 14 residues. Germline-derived CDR1 and CDR2 are SGHVS and FNYEAQ. The CDR3 here is CASSPRDGPYEQYF. In nucleotides, the CDR3 is TGTGCCAGCTCCCCGCGGGACGGCCCCTACGAGCAGTACTTC. The full variable domain, rest sourced from reference TRBV7-6 and TRBJ2-7, is GAGVSQSPRYKVTKRGQDVALRCDPISGHVSLYWYRQALGQGPEFLTYFNYEAQQDKSGLPNDRFSAERPEGSISTLTIQRTEQRDSAMYRCASSPRDGPYEQYFGPGTRLTVT.

This clone was counted a few times. This chain uses TRBV21-1 with TRBJ2-5; whether TRBD1, the table's D call, matches the DNA was not checked. TRBV21-1 is a pseudogene. The CDR3 length is 15 residues. CDR3 DNA: TGTGCCAGCAGCAATGGGGACAGTCGACAAGAGACCCAGTACTTC. Translated: CASSNGDSRQETQYF.

V gene TRBV4-3 combines with J gene TRBJ1-1; D gene uncertain. CDR3 size: 15 residues. CDR1 and CDR2 (germline): LGHNA, YSLEER. Trimming cost V 1 base and J 1 base, with 10 bases left between them. The CDR3 bases are TGCGCCAGCAGCCAAGTGAATGCAGGGAACACTGAAGCTTTCTTT. The encoded protein is CASSQVNAGNTEAFF.

The V call is TRBV4-2, the J call TRBJ2-2; 9 bases align to TRBD1. The CDR3 runs 15 residues. CDR1 is LGHNA, CDR2 YNFKEQ, per germline. Trimming cost V 1 base and J 7 bases; bases outside gene matches: 4. CDR3 bases: TGTGCCAGCAGCCAAGTCGGACAGGGGATCGGGGAGCTGTTTTTT. Its protein is CASSQVGQGIGELFF.

The chain couples TRBV7-6 to TRBJ1-4; D is possibly TRBD1 (6 bases). Trimming cost V 2 bases and J 3 bases, with 10 bases left between them. Germline-derived CDR1 and CDR2 are SGHVS and FNYEAQ. This CDR3 is built from 15 residues. This CDR3 is CASSLRAGANEKLFF. For the CDR3, the DNA is TGTGCCAGCAGCTTAAGGGCAGGGGCTAATGAAAAACTGTTTTTT.

In its sample, this clone was seen a few times. The chain couples TRBV7-9 to TRBJ2-7, with a weak D call TRBD1 (6 bases). The V gene lost 4 bases and the J gene lost 0 bases, with 16 bases spanning the gap. The CDR3 is made up of 16 amino acids. Germline V CDR1 and CDR2: SEHNR, FQNEAQ (reference sequence). The CDR3 DNA follows: TGTGCCAGCAGCTATGGTACAGGGAGAGGCTCCTACGAGCAGTACTTC. It translates to CASSYGTGRGSYEQYF.

The V call is TRBV27, the J call TRBJ2-7; weak D call: TRBD1 (8 bases). The CDR3 extends over 11 amino acids. V was clipped by 9 bases and J by 7 bases, with 13 bases between them. Germline V gives CDR1 MNHEY, CDR2 SMNVEV (reference sequence). The DNA of the CDR3 is TGTGCCAGTGAACAGGGGGGGGAGCAGTACTTC. It translates to CASEQGGEQYF.

The chain couples TRBV19 to TRBJ2-1; no definite D call. Deletions cut 0 bases from V and 8 bases from J, with 17 bases between. Germline V gene lookup returns CDR1 LNHDA and CDR2 SQIVND (reference sequence). This CDR3 contains 16 residues. CDR3 coding DNA: TGTGCCAGTAGTATAGATCTATCGGGTTTTCTGGATGAGCAGTTCTTC. This gives the protein CASSIDLSGFLDEQFF.

This chain joins TRBV7-9 and TRBJ2-7; D is ambiguous. The CDR3 spans 14 residues. V shed 5 bases and J shed 5 bases, with 16 bases lying between them. From germline, CDR1 is SEHNR and CDR2 FQNEAQ (reference sequence). CDR3 DNA sequence: TGTGCCAGCAGCACCCCGCTAGATTGGAACGAGCAGTACTTC. Protein sequence: CASSTPLDWNEQYF.

The J gene is TRBJ2-5, the V gene TRBV11-2; TRBD2 aligns across 13 bases. The V and J ends lost 5 bases and 1 base, in that order; junction bases with no gene match: 4. Looked up from germline, CDR1 is SGHAT and CDR2 is FQNNGV. The CDR3 is made up of 16 amino acids. In nucleotides, the CDR3 is TGTGCCAGCAGCCGGGGACTAGCGGGGAGCCAAGAGACCCAGTACTTC. This sequence encodes CASSRGLAGSQETQYF.

This chain links TRBV4-1 with TRBJ2-3; D is possibly TRBD1 (6 bases). Per germline, CDR1 MGHRA and CDR2 YSYEKL. V was trimmed by 1 base and J by 6 bases, leaving 11 bases between them. There are 14 residues in the CDR3. The CDR3 DNA reads TGCGCCAGCAGCCAAGTGACAGGAAAGGATACGCAGTATTTT. This encodes CASSQVTGKDTQYF.

This clone was seen only a few times. The chain joins TRBV4-1 to TRBJ1-2; 9 positions match TRBD1. The ends lost 1 base at V and 6 bases at J; junction bases unmatched: 0. Germline loops: CDR1 MGHRA, CDR2 YSYEKL. The CDR3 sequence is 13 residues long. In nucleotides, the CDR3 is TGCGCCAGCAGCCAAGGGACAGGGGATGGCTACACCTTC. Its protein product is CASSQGTGDGYTF.

The rearrangement uses TRBV4-1 and TRBJ2-5; tentatively, D is TRBD1 (5 bases). Trimming removed 5 bases at V and 3 bases at J, with 16 bases between. From germline, CDR1 is MGHRA and CDR2 YSYEKL. The CDR3 sequence is 15 residues long. The DNA for the CDR3 is TGCGCCAGCAGCGAAGCACCAGGGCCCGAAGAGACCCAGTACTTC. Translating it yields CASSEAPGPEETQYF.

This sequence joins TRBV6-1 and TRBJ1-2; TRBD1 might be the D (5 bases). V lost 8 bases and J 4 bases, leaving 8 bases between the germline ends. The CDR3 consists of 11 residues. The germline CDR1 and CDR2 sequences are MNHNS and SASEGT. The CDR3 DNA reads as TGTGCCAGCGGGGGGGGCTATGGCTACACCTTC. It yields the protein CASGGGYGYTF.

This rearrangement joins TRBV5-1 to TRBJ1-6; 9 bases agree with TRBD1. V trimming: 4 bases; J trimming: 6 bases; junction bases outside the gene matches: 5. CDR3 length: 15 amino acids. Germline V lookup: CDR1 SGHRS, CDR2 YFSETQ. For the CDR3, the DNA is TGCGCCAGCAGCCCGGCGGGACAGGGTAATTCACCCCTCCACTTT. Translating it yields CASSPAGQGNSPLHF.